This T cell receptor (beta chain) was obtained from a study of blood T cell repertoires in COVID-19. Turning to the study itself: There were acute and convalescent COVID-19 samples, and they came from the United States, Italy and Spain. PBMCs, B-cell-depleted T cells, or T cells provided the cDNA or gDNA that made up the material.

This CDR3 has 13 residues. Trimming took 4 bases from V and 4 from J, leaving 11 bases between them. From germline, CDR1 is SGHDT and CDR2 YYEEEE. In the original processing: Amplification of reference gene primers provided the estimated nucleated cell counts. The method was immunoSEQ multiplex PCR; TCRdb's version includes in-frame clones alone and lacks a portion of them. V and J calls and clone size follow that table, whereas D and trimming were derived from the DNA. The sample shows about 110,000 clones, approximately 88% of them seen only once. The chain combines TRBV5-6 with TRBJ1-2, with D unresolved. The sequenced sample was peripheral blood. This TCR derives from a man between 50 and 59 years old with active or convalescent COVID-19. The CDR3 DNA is TGTGCCAGCAGCCCGGGGAACCCCTATGGCTACACCTTC. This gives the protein CASSPGNPYGYTF. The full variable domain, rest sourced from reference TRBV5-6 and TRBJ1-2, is DAGVTQSPTHLIKTRGQQVTLRCSPKSGHDTVSWYQQALGQGPQFIFQYYEEEERQRGNFPDRFSGHQFPNYSSELNVNALLLGDSALYLCASSPGNPYGYTFGSGTRLTVV.